A single sample gave rise to the 5 T cell receptor beta chains below, sequenced in a study of blood T cells in healthy people across ages (dated by TCRdb to between 2014 and 2017). The library was prepared using 5' RACE. Data came from an Illumina HiSeq 2500. The second PCR ran for roughly 7 to 12 cycles and used a J-beta primer mix along with a sample-barcoded 5' primer. Through fastp at Q25 and MiXCR, TCRdb rebuilt clones from the public reads, retaining in-frame beta chains. Each entry merges the rows of one CDR3 protein and shows their most common DNA and genes. Here the sample has around 800,000 distinct CDR3 sequences; roughly 26% occur a single time. The top ten clonotypes cover under 3% of the sample. These data were also reused for a study on T cells of mothers and their children.

Specimen: blood. The source of these receptors is a boy between 10 and 17 years old in good health.

This clonotype has only a few counts. The chain is built from TRBV5-6 and TRBJ1-6; D gene unclear. This CDR3 is built from 12 residues. V dropped 1 base and J dropped 7 bases, with 3 bases sitting between them. CDR1 SGHDT and CDR2 YYEEEE come from the germline V gene. The CDR3 DNA follows: TGTGCCAGCAGCTTGATGAATTCACCCCTCCACTTT. It specifies CASSLMNSPLHF.

This clonotype has only a few counts. The chain has TRBV12-3 or TRBV12-4 and TRBJ2-7; maybe TRBD1 (6 bases). The length of the CDR3 is 12 residues. V was shortened by 5 bases and J by 6 bases, with 11 bases between the two germline ends. Here the CDR3 reads CASSRQAPEQYF. DNA for the CDR3: TGTGCCAGCAGTAGACAGGCCCCCGAGCAGTACTTC.

This clonotype appeared a few times. The rearrangement joins TRBV28 to TRBJ2-3; D is undetermined. Germline V gene data show CDR1 as MDHEN and CDR2 as SYDVKM. V lost 8 bases, J lost 6 bases, and 9 bases lay in between. This CDR3 spans 11 amino acids. DNA for the CDR3: TGTGCCAGCGGACCACCCGATACGCAGTATTTT. It translates to CASGPPDTQYF. Combining the CDR3 with reference TRBV28 and TRBJ2-3 gives the whole variable domain DVKVTQSSRYLVKRTGEKVFLECVQDMDHENMFWYRQDPGLGLRLIYFSYDVKMKEKGDIPEGYSVSREKKERFSLILESASTNQTSMYLCASGPPDTQYFGPGTRLTVL.

This clonotype appeared a single time. This chain links TRBV7-9 with TRBJ2-7, with 12 bases identical to TRBD2. Trimming cost V 5 bases and J 1 base; bases outside gene matches: 6. CDR1 is SEHNR, CDR2 FQNEAQ, per germline (reference sequence). This CDR3 is 16 amino acids long. In nucleotides, the CDR3 is TGTGCCAGCAGCCACCTTCTAGCGGGAGGGTCCTACGAGCAGTACTTC. This translates into CASSHLLAGGSYEQYF.

The rearrangement uses TRBV6-1 and TRBJ1-4; no clear D. Germline V lookup: CDR1 MNHNS, CDR2 SASEGT. V was clipped by 3 bases and J by 10 bases, with 15 bases between them. CDR3 length: 14 residues. CDR3 in amino acids: CASSEGSIRGKLFF. CDR3 DNA: TGTGCCAGCAGTGAGGGCAGCATCCGAGGAAAACTGTTTTTT.